The T cell receptor beta chain under discussion was sequenced for a study of tumor-infiltrating lymphocytes in primary liver carcinoma. The wider study: Productive TCRbeta read yields ran from roughly 3.5 to 7 million per sample and were similar between tissues.

Researchers generated TCR beta cDNA from around 0.55 ug of total RNA, relying on a constant-region primer. Slightly modified ARM-PCR served as the procedure for the TCR beta libraries. These libraries came from three rounds of nested multiplex PCR. TRBV1-TRBV30 forward and Cbeta reverse primers drove the first two approximately 10-cycle rounds. One entry per CDR3 protein results from TCRdb running MiXCR on the multiplex PCR reads. The sample yields about 97,000 distinct CDR3 sequences, around 73% seen once. RNA and DNA were co-extracted from around 20-30 mg of unsorted bulk tissue. Whole-study findings and limits: Tumor top-250-clone fraction significantly exceeded that of blood (p = 0.039).

Ten or more counts support this clonotype. As yet, its antigen is unknown. From germline, CDR1 is MNHNY and CDR2 SVGAGI (reference sequence). The CDR3 covers 13 residues. Trimming pared 0 bases from V and 6 bases from J, leaving 5 bases between. Sequenced sample: liver tumor tissue from sampling region 2. The subset was: tumor region T2, inferior pole. This receptor was identified in a woman aged 60-75 years with primary liver carcinoma and hepatitis B virus infection. This chain uses TRBV6-6 with TRBJ2-2; D may be TRBD2 (5 bases). CDR3 amino acids: CASSYSRAGELFF. In DNA, the CDR3 is TGTGCCAGCAGTTACTCGAGGGCCGGGGAGCTGTTTTTT.